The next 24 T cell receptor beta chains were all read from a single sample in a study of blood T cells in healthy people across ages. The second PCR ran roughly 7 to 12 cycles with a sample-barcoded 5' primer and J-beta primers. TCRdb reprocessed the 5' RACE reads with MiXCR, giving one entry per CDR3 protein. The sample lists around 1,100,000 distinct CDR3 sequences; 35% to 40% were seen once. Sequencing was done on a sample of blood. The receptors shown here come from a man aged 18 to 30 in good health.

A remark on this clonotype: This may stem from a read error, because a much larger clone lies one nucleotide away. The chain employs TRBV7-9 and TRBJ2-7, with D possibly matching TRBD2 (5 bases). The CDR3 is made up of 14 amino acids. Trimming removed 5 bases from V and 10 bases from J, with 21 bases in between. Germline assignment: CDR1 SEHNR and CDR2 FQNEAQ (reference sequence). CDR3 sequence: CASSVGTSREIQYF. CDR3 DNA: TGTGCCAGCAGCGTGGGAACTAGTAGAGAGATCCAGTACTTC.

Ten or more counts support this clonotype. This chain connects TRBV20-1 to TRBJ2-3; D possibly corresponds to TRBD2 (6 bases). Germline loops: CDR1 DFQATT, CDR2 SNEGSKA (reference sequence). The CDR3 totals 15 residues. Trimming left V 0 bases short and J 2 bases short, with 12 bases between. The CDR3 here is CSARDTSRNTDTQYF. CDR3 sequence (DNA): TGCAGTGCTAGAGATACTAGCCGAAACACAGATACGCAGTATTTT.

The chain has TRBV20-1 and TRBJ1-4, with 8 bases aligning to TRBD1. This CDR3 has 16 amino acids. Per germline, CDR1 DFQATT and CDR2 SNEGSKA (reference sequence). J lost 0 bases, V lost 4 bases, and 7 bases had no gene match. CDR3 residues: CSATSDRVTTNEKLFF. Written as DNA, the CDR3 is TGCAGTGCTACCTCGGACAGGGTAACAACTAATGAAAAACTGTTTTTT.

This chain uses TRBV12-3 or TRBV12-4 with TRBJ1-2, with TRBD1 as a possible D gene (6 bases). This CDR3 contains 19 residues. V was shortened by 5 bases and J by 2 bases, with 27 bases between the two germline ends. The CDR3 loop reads CASSPDMGDTPSRNYGYTF. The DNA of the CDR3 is TGTGCCAGCAGTCCCGATATGGGGGACACCCCCTCGAGGAACTATGGCTACACCTTC.

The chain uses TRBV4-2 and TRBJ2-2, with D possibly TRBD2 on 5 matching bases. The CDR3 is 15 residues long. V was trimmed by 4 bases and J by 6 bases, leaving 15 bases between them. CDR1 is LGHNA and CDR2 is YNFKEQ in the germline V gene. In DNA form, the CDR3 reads TGTGCCAGCAGCCCTACTTCCACGAGGGCCGGGGAGCTGTTTTTT. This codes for CASSPTSTRAGELFF.

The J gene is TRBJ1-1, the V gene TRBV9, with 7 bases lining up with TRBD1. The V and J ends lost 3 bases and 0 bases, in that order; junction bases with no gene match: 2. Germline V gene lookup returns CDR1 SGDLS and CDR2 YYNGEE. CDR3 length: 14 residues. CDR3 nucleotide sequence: TGTGCCAGCAGCGGCAGGGGGGTGAACACTGAAGCTTTCTTT. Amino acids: CASSGRGVNTEAFF. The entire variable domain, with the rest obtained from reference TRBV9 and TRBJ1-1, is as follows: DSGVTQTPKHLITATGQRVTLRCSPRSGDLSVYWYQQSLDQGLQFLIQYYNGEERAKGNILERFSAQQFPDLHSELNLSSLELGDSALYFCASSGRGVNTEAFFGQGTRLTVV.

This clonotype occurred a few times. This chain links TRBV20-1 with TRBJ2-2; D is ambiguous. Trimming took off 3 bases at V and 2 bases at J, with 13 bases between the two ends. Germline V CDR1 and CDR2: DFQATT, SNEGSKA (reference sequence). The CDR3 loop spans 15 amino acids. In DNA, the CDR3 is TGCAGTGCTAGGGTACAGCTACTAAACACCGGGGAGCTGTTTTTT. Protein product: CSARVQLLNTGELFF.

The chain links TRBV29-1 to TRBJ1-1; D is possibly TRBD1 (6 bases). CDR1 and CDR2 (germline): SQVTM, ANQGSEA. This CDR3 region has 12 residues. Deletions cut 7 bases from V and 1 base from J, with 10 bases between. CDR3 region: CSDGGQNTEAFF. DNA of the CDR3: TGCAGCGACGGGGGACAGAACACTGAAGCTTTCTTT.

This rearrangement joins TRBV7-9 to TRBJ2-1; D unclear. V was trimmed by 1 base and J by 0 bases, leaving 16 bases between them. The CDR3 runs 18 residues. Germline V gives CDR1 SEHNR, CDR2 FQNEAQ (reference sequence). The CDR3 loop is CASSLVGTKRGSYNEQFF. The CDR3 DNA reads TGTGCCAGCAGCTTAGTAGGTACCAAGCGAGGCTCCTACAATGAGCAGTTCTTC.

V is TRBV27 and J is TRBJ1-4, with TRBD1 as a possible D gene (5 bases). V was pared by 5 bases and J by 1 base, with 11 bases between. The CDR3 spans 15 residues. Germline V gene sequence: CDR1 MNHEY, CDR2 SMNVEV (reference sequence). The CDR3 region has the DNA TGTGCCAGCAGTCATTGGGGGGGAACTAATGAAAAACTGTTTTTT. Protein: CASSHWGGTNEKLFF.

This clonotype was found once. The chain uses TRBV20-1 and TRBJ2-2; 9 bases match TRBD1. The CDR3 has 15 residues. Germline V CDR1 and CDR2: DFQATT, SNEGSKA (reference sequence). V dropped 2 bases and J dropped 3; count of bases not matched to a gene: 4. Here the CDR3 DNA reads TGCAGTGCTAGACACAGGGGGCTTTACACCGGGGAGCTGTTTTTT. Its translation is CSARHRGLYTGELFF.

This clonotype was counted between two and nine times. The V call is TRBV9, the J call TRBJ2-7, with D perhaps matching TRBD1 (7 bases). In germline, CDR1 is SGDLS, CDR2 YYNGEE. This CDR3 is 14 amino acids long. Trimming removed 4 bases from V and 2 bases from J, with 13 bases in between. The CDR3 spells CASSQGGIPYEQYF. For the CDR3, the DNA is TGTGCCAGCAGCCAGGGGGGCATACCCTACGAGCAGTACTTC.

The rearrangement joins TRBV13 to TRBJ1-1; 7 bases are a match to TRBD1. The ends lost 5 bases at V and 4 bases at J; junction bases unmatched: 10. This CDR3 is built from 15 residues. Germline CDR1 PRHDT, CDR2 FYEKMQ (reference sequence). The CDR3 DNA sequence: TGTGCCAGCAGCACACCGGGACAGACTCCCACTGAAGCTTTCTTT. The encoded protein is CASSTPGQTPTEAFF.

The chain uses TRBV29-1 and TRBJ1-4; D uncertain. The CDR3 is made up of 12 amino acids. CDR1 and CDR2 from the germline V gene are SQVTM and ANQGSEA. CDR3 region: CNVGPAEGKLFF. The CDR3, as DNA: TGCAACGTCGGGCCCGCGGAAGGAAAACTGTTTTTT.

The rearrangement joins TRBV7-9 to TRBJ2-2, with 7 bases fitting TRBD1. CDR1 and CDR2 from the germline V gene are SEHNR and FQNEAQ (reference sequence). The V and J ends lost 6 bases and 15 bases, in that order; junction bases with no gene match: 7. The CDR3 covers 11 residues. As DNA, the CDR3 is TGTGCCAGCAGTCCTGACAGGGCGGTGTTTTTT. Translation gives CASSPDRAVFF.

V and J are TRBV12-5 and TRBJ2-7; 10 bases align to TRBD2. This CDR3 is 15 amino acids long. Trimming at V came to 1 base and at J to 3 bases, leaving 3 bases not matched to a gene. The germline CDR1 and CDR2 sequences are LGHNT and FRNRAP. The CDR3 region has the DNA TGTGCTAGTGGTTTGGGGGGACTAGCGTACTACGAGCAGTACTTC. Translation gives CASGLGGLAYYEQYF. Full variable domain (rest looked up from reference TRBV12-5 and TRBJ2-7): DARVTQTPRHKVTEMGQEVTMRCQPILGHNTVFWYRQTMMQGLELLAYFRNRAPLDDSGMPKDRFSAEMPDATLATLKIQPSEPRDSAVYFCASGLGGLAYYEQYFGPGTRLTVT.

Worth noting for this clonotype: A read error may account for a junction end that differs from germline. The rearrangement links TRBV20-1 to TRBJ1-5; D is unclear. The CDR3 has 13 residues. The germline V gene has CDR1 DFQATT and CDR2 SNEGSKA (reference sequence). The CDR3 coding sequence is TGCAGTGCGAGAGAACCCCCCGGTCAGCCCCAGCATTTT. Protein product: CSAREPPGQPQHF.

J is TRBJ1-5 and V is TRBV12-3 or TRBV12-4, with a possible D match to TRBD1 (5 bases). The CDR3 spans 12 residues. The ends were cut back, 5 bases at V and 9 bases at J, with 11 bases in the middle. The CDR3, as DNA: TGTGCCAGCAGTAGGGGACTGATGCCCCAGCATTTT. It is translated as CASSRGLMPQHF.

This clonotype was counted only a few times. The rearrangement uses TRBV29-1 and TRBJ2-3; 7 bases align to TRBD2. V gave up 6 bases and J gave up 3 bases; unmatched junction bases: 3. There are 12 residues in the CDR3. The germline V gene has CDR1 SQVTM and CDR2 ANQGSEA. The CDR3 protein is CSVWRGTDTQYF. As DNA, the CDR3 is TGCAGCGTCTGGCGGGGGACAGATACGCAGTATTTT.

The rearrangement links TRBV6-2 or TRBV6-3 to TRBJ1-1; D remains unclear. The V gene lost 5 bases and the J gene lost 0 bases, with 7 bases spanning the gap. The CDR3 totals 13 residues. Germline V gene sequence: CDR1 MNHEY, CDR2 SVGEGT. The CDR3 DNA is TGTGCCAGCAGTAAAAGACTGAACACTGAAGCTTTCTTT. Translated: CASSKRLNTEAFF.

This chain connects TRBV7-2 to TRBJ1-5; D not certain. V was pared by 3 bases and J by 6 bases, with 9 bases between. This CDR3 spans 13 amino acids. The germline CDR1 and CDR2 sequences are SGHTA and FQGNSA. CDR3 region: CASSFRVTQPQHF. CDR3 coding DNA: TGTGCCAGCAGCTTTAGGGTTACTCAGCCCCAGCATTTT.

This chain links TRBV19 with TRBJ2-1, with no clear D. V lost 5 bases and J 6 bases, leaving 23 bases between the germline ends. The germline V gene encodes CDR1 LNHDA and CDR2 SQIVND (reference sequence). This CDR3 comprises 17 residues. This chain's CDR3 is CASSLSDGPPFSNEQFF. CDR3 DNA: TGTGCCAGTAGTCTTTCCGACGGTCCCCCTTTTTCCAATGAGCAGTTCTTC.

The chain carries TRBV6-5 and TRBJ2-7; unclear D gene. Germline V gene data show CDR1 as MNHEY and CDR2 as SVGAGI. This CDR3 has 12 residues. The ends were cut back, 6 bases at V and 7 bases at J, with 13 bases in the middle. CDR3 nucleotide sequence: TGTGCCAGCAGCCGCGGCTCCCCTGAGCAGTACTTC. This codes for CASSRGSPEQYF.

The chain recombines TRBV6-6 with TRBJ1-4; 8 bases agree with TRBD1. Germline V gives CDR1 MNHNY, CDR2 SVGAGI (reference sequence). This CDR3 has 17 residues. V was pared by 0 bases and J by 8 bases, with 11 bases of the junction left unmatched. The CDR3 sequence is CASSYSGQGGLREKLFF. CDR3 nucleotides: TGTGCCAGCAGTTACTCAGGACAGGGTGGGTTGCGCGAAAAACTGTTTTTT.